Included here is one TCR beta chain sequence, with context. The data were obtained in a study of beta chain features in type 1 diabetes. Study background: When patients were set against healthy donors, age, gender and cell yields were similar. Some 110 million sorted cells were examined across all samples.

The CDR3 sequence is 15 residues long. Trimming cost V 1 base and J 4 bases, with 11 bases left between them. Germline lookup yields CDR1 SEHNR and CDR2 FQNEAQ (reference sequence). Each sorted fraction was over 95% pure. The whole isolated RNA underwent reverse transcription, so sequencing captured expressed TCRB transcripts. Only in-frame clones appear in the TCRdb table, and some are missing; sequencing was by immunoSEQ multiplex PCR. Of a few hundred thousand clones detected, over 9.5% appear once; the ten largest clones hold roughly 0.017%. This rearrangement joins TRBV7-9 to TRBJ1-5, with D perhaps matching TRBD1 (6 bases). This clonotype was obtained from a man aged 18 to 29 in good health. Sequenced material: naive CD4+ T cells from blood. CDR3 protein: CASSLDPQGNQPQHF. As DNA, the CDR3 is TGTGCCAGCAGCTTAGATCCTCAGGGGAATCAGCCCCAGCATTTT.